A selection of T cell receptor beta chains follows, all from one sample in a study of blood T cell repertoires in COVID-19. TCRdb's table, derived via immunoSEQ multiplex PCR, lists solely in-frame clones and lacks some. Among about 220,000 clones, about 86% were seen once, and the ten largest hold roughly 14%. Sequenced sample: PBMCs or T cells enriched from blood (not recorded which). The receptors shown here come from a woman in her fifties or sixties with acute COVID-19. The conserved cysteine and the conserved F or W are not part of the CDR3 here. For some rows the clone size is stated as once, few or many, or as a class when expanded; others skip it.

j_call | v_call | clone_size | cdr3_aa
TRBJ1-3 | TRBV19 | few | ASSTWTGEVSGNTIY
TRBJ2-1 | TRBV5-4 | . | ASSLDGGTYNEQF
TRBJ2-7 | TRBV23-1 | . | ASSQFATPSYEQY
TRBJ2-7 | TRBV28 | . | ASSAPQGNYEQY
TRBJ1-5 | TRBV2 | . | ASRPDHSNQPQH
TRBJ1-1 | TRBV29-1 | . | SVRTGRAF
TRBJ2-3 | TRBV7-3 | . | ANSFMGQGTDTQY
TRBJ2-7 | TRBV12-3/TRBV12-4 | . | ASSFHYEQY
TRBJ1-5 | TRBV18 | . | ASSPAFGQGSNQPQH
TRBJ2-5 | TRBV7-9 | . | ASSHFGRGGPQETQY
TRBJ2-7 | TRBV5-6 | many | ASSLGTPRAYEQY
TRBJ1-6 | TRBV28 | . | ASKLGGARVLLH
TRBJ2-1 | TRBV21-1 | once | ASSKGDLAGLTYNEQF
TRBJ2-1 | TRBV2 | . | ASSEMGLAGGRGGGEQF
TRBJ2-7 | TRBV7-2 | . | ASSLGTSGSPLSYEQY
TRBJ1-4 | TRBV14 | . | ASSQVKSNEKLF
TRBJ2-3 | TRBV3-1/TRBV3-2 | . | ASSPQVRTSGRSLDTQY
TRBJ2-7 | TRBV9 | . | ASSVAETARSYEQY
TRBJ1-2 | TRBV15 | . | ATSRDGTGSTNYGYT
TRBJ1-3 | TRBV18 | . | ASSSKQGDSSGNTIY
TRBJ1-1 | TRBV11-3 | . | ASSPGPSNTEAF
TRBJ1-6 | TRBV15 | . | ATSRTGTGESPLH
TRBJ2-7 | TRBV3-1/TRBV3-2 | once | ASSHWTSGPKVSEQY
TRBJ1-1 | TRBV5-6 | . | ASSQDRVRAEAF
TRBJ2-7 | TRBV11-2 | few | ASSTPGQGIPYEQY
TRBJ2-7 | TRBV7-9 | . | ASSLGRSSYEQY
TRBJ2-1 | TRBV5-1 | once | ASSAGTSGIGQF
TRBJ2-5 | TRBV18 | . | ASSRSLREDEEPQY
TRBJ1-1 | TRBV6-4 | . | ASSDVPGNTEAF
TRBJ2-1 | TRBV7-3 | . | ASSSSGTSFNEQF
TRBJ1-4 | TRBV2 | . | ASSLLEYSGELF
TRBJ2-7 | TRBV6-5 | . | ASSYPGTGAAEQY
TRBJ2-1 | TRBV2 | . | ASSERGDSSVYNEQF
TRBJ1-4 | TRBV28 | once | ASILSVATNEKLF
TRBJ1-1 | TRBV5-4 | once | ASSPDMNTEAF
TRBJ1-6 | TRBV5-5 | . | ASGQNNSPLH
TRBJ2-3 | TRBV7-2 | . | ASSSRTSRFGTDTQY
TRBJ2-1 | TRBV3-1/TRBV3-2 | . | ASSQVRDYNEQF
TRBJ2-5 | TRBV2 | once | ASLGLSQETQY
TRBJ2-7 | TRBV27 | . | ASSFAGESYEQY
TRBJ1-3 | TRBV4-2 | . | ASSPIDERGAGNTIY
TRBJ1-6 | TRBV9 | . | ASSVGGTGGDSPLH
TRBJ2-1 | TRBV11-3 | . | ASSLGRSGDEQF
TRBJ2-4 | TRBV6-5 | . | ASTTGTKNIQY
TRBJ1-6 | TRBV21-1 | . | ASSSSQEWDRGDSPLH